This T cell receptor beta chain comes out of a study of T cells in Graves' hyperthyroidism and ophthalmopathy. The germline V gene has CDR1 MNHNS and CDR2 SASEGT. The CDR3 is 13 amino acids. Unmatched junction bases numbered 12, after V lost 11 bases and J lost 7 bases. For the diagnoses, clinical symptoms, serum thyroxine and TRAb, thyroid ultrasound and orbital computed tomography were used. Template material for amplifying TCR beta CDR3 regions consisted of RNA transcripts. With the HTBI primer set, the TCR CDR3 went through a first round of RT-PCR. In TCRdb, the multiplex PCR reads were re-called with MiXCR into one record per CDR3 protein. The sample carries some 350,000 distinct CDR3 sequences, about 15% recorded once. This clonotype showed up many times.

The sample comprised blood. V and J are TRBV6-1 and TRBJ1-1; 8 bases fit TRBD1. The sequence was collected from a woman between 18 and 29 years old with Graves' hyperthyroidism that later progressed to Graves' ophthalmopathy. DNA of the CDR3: TGTGCCGGAAGGACAGGGCCAAGGGGTGAAGCTTTCTTT. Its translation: CAGRTGPRGEAFF.